The rows below give T cell receptor beta chains drawn from one sample of a study of T cells expressing NK-cell markers. TCRdb re-analyzed the 5' RACE reads; it lists each CDR3 protein once, without DNA. This sample contains hundreds of thousands of distinct CDR3 sequences. The sample was blood T cells: a sorted CD56 or NKG2C T cell subset, CD4+ or CD8+ T cells, or bulk PBMC T cells (not recorded which). These TCRs come from a woman between 18 and 70 years old in good health. The CDR3 runs from the conserved cysteine through the conserved F or W.

cdr3_aa | j_call | v_call | cdr3_length
CASSFGPRGNTEAFF | TRBJ1-1 | TRBV7-9 | 15
CSARDSSGRAIGELFF | TRBJ2-2 | TRBV20-1 | 16
CASSASGTEAFF | TRBJ1-1 | TRBV18 | 12
CATSRGLGAPGSQHF | TRBJ1-5 | TRBV15 | 15
CSARAISGNSEQFF | TRBJ2-1 | TRBV20-1 | 14
CSAYPGLPAEQYF | TRBJ2-7 | TRBV20-1 | 13
CASSRDTTGGTEAFF | TRBJ1-1 | TRBV5-1 | 15
CASRRRQANTGELFF | TRBJ2-2 | TRBV12-3/TRBV12-4 | 15
CSAPTKDRRLNTGELFF | TRBJ2-2 | TRBV20-1 | 17
CSASFRGAYNEQFF | TRBJ2-1 | TRBV20-1 | 14
CSARSLAGGRDTQYF | TRBJ2-3 | TRBV20-1 | 15
CSAYTGTGAGSNQPQHF | TRBJ1-5 | TRBV20-1 | 17
CASSYDRGEQNIQYF | TRBJ2-4 | TRBV6-5 | 15
CVSSLARTGLYNEQFF | TRBJ2-1 | TRBV7-8 | 16
CASSLELGLGPQHF | TRBJ1-5 | TRBV5-1 | 14
CASSLFTGNTEAFF | TRBJ1-1 | TRBV12-3/TRBV12-4 | 14
CASSFGSGGMNTEAFF | TRBJ1-1 | TRBV7-6 | 16
CASSRGPTREEQFF | TRBJ2-1 | TRBV3-1 | 14
CASSKRGGAGDEQFF | TRBJ2-1 | TRBV11-2 | 15
CASRGDRDRQPQHF | TRBJ1-5 | TRBV6-1 | 14
CTARLGDAYGYTF | TRBJ1-2 | TRBV29-1 | 13
CSGLAVKEETQYF | TRBJ2-5 | TRBV20-1 | 13
CATRDGSAAFF | TRBJ1-1 | TRBV30 | 11
CASSPNGLAGAHTQYF | TRBJ2-3 | TRBV7-2 | 16
CASSLAGESNQPQHF | TRBJ1-5 | TRBV7-2 | 15
CATSKKTVVNQPQHF | TRBJ1-5 | TRBV15 | 15
CASSPYQGPYEQYF | TRBJ2-7 | TRBV18 | 14
CASTPQEGQRGIYEQYF | TRBJ2-7 | TRBV27 | 17
CAIDRGGGPYNEQFF | TRBJ2-1 | TRBV10-3 | 15
CAWRQGGGYTF | TRBJ1-2 | TRBV30 | 11
CASRKGQEKNIQYF | TRBJ2-4 | TRBV19 | 14
CASSPAGVTDTQYF | TRBJ2-3 | TRBV4-3 | 14
CASSSIPKVFSYEQYF | TRBJ2-7 | TRBV27 | 16
CSAWTSANTGELFF | TRBJ2-2 | TRBV20-1 | 14
CASSHGQGESYEQYF | TRBJ2-7 | TRBV5-1 | 15
CASSLGARAAGGTIQYF | TRBJ2-4 | TRBV12-3/TRBV12-4 | 17
CSVHREGQETQYF | TRBJ2-5 | TRBV29-1 | 13
CSVGEGGQETQYF | TRBJ2-5 | TRBV29-1 | 13
CASSEFGGETTGELFF | TRBJ2-2 | TRBV25-1 | 16
CASSPGQGFTLHF | TRBJ1-6 | TRBV12-3/TRBV12-4 | 13
CASSPRGAGRETQYF | TRBJ2-5 | TRBV28 | 15
CASKIGVGGRHEQFF | TRBJ2-1 | TRBV28 | 15
CASSQAQGRGYNEQFF | TRBJ2-1 | TRBV4-1 | 16
CSAVASTDTQYF | TRBJ2-3 | TRBV20-1 | 12
CSVQTRWGLQHF | TRBJ1-5 | TRBV29-1 | 12
CASSARGSTDTQYF | TRBJ2-3 | TRBV6-1 | 14
CASTYGGPEQFF | TRBJ2-1 | TRBV28 | 12
CASISQRQGKHLYEQYF | TRBJ2-7 | TRBV28 | 17
CSVVIPGQGPEQFF | TRBJ2-1 | TRBV29-1 | 14
CSVELALAGNYNEQFF | TRBJ2-1 | TRBV29-1 | 16
CASSLEGGGQPQHF | TRBJ1-5 | TRBV5-1 | 14
CSVSVAGGIDTEAFF | TRBJ1-1 | TRBV29-1 | 15
CATSASQRSSGANVLTF | TRBJ2-6 | TRBV2 | 17
CASSSNTGLNQPQHF | TRBJ1-5 | TRBV12-3/TRBV12-4 | 15
CASSLGPGEGNQPQHF | TRBJ1-5 | TRBV7-8 | 16
CAISGTDHNSPLHF | TRBJ1-6 | TRBV10-3 | 14
CSARRGYEQFF | TRBJ2-1 | TRBV20-1 | 11
CASNPVPGLAYDEQFF | TRBJ2-1 | TRBV5-1 | 16